This is a list of T cell receptor beta chains from one sample in a study of regulatory T cells in long-lasting Graves disease. TCRdb redid the calling of the multiplex PCR reads with MiXCR, one entry per CDR3 protein. The sample has 550,000 to 700,000 distinct CDR3 sequences; about 16% are singletons. In addition, the sample was reused for a study of T cells in Graves' hyperthyroidism and ophthalmopathy.

The sample consisted of peripheral blood mononuclear cells (PBMCs), taken at new diagnosis, from a patient treated with antithyroid drugs. These receptor sequences come from a man younger than 35 with Graves disease. Both conserved end residues are part of each CDR3. Each record gives: clone size, D gene, V gene, J gene, CDR3 DNA, CDR3 protein. The D gene is left open where the match is weak. Size tells how often a clone was seen (once, few, many) or the class of an expanded clone, and some rows leave it out.

clone size: many; D gene: -; V gene: TRBV12-3/TRBV12-4; J gene: TRBJ2-1; CDR3 DNA: TGTGCCTCCTCCTTAGGGACCTCCCTGGCCAATGAGCAGTTCTTC; CDR3 protein: CASSLGTSLANEQFF
clone size: many; D gene: -; V gene: TRBV12-3/TRBV12-4; J gene: TRBJ2-3; CDR3 DNA: TGTGCCAGCAGTTTAGGTGCTAGCAGAAGCACAGATACGCAGTATTTT; CDR3 protein: CASSLGASRSTDTQYF
clone size: few; D gene: -; V gene: TRBV24-1; J gene: TRBJ2-2; CDR3 DNA: TGTGCCACCAGTGACTCGATTGACGACGGGACCGGGGAGCTGTTTTTT; CDR3 protein: CATSDSIDDGTGELFF
clone size: -; D gene: TRBD2; V gene: TRBV4-2; J gene: TRBJ2-3; CDR3 DNA: TGTGCCAGCAGCCAAGCACCACGGACTAGTGCAGATACGCAGTATTTT; CDR3 protein: CASSQAPRTSADTQYF
clone size: many; D gene: -; V gene: TRBV7-2; J gene: TRBJ2-1; CDR3 DNA: TGTGCCAGCATCACTCAACGGGAAAGGGCATACAATGAGCAGTTCTTC; CDR3 protein: CASITQRERAYNEQFF
clone size: many; D gene: TRBD1; V gene: TRBV24-1; J gene: TRBJ2-1; CDR3 DNA: TGTGCCACCAGTGATATGAGACAGGGGGTGCATGAGCAGTTCTTC; CDR3 protein: CATSDMRQGVHEQFF
clone size: many; D gene: TRBD1; V gene: TRBV7-3; J gene: TRBJ2-3; CDR3 DNA: TGTGCCAGCAGCTCACCAGGGGGCGCAGGGGTAGATACGCAGTATTTT; CDR3 protein: CASSSPGGAGVDTQYF
clone size: many; D gene: -; V gene: TRBV11-2; J gene: TRBJ2-1; CDR3 DNA: TGTGCCAGCAGCTTGGGTTGGGTAAACGAGCAGTTCTTC; CDR3 protein: CASSLGWVNEQFF
clone size: -; D gene: -; V gene: TRBV5-1; J gene: TRBJ2-7; CDR3 DNA: TGCGCCAGCAGCGGGGGGGACATTACCTACGAGCAGTACTTC; CDR3 protein: CASSGGDITYEQYF
clone size: few; D gene: TRBD2; V gene: TRBV20-1; J gene: TRBJ2-3; CDR3 DNA: TGCAGTGCTACGGGACTAGCCGGGCGGAACACAGATACGCAGTATTTT; CDR3 protein: CSATGLAGRNTDTQYF
clone size: many; D gene: TRBD1; V gene: TRBV11-2; J gene: TRBJ1-1; CDR3 DNA: TGTGCCAGCAGCTTAATCACAGGGGCAACTGAAGCTTTCTTT; CDR3 protein: CASSLITGATEAFF
clone size: few; D gene: -; V gene: TRBV29-1; J gene: TRBJ2-1; CDR3 DNA: TGCAGCGTTTGGAGGAAAGACAATGAGCAGTTCTTC; CDR3 protein: CSVWRKDNEQFF
clone size: many; D gene: -; V gene: TRBV12-3/TRBV12-4; J gene: TRBJ2-1; CDR3 DNA: TGTGCCAGCAGCCGCCGGGGGGAGCAGTTCTTC; CDR3 protein: CASSRRGEQFF
clone size: -; D gene: TRBD1; V gene: TRBV5-1; J gene: TRBJ2-1; CDR3 DNA: TGCGCCAGCAGCTGGGGACAGTTGAGCAATGAGCAGTTCTTC; CDR3 protein: CASSWGQLSNEQFF
clone size: -; D gene: -; V gene: TRBV6-5; J gene: TRBJ1-2; CDR3 DNA: TGTGCCAGCAGTTACACCAGCCGCTATGGCTACACCTTC; CDR3 protein: CASSYTSRYGYTF
clone size: once; D gene: TRBD1; V gene: TRBV7-2; J gene: TRBJ1-1; CDR3 DNA: TGTGCCAGCAGTCCTCAAGACAGGGGAGCTGAAGCTTTCTTT; CDR3 protein: CASSPQDRGAEAFF
clone size: many; D gene: -; V gene: TRBV20-1; J gene: TRBJ2-1; CDR3 DNA: TGCAGTGCACTCATGGGGGAGTACAATGAGCAGTTCTTC; CDR3 protein: CSALMGEYNEQFF
clone size: -; D gene: -; V gene: TRBV19; J gene: TRBJ1-2; CDR3 DNA: TGTGCCAGTAGTACCCCGGGACCGATCAACTATGGCTACACCTTC; CDR3 protein: CASSTPGPINYGYTF
clone size: few; D gene: TRBD2; V gene: TRBV20-1; J gene: TRBJ2-3; CDR3 DNA: TGCAGTGCTAGAGCACCTAGCGGGAGGGATCTTGGCACAGATACGCAGTATTTT; CDR3 protein: CSARAPSGRDLGTDTQYF
clone size: many; D gene: -; V gene: TRBV5-1; J gene: TRBJ2-1; CDR3 DNA: TGCGCCAGCAGCTTGGATGCTAGCGCTGAGCAGTTCTTC; CDR3 protein: CASSLDASAEQFF
clone size: many; D gene: TRBD2; V gene: TRBV30; J gene: TRBJ2-7; CDR3 DNA: TGTGCCTGGAGTTCCGGGAGGGAATACGAGCAGTACTTC; CDR3 protein: CAWSSGREYEQYF
clone size: few; D gene: -; V gene: TRBV2; J gene: TRBJ2-7; CDR3 DNA: TGTGCCAGCCACCCCGGGCCAAGCTCCTACGAGCAGTACTTC; CDR3 protein: CASHPGPSSYEQYF
clone size: -; D gene: -; V gene: TRBV9; J gene: TRBJ2-2; CDR3 DNA: TGTGCCAGCAGCGTAGTAAATGTTGGGGAGCTGTTTTTT; CDR3 protein: CASSVVNVGELFF
clone size: many; D gene: TRBD2; V gene: TRBV2; J gene: TRBJ2-5; CDR3 DNA: TGTGCCAGCAGACTGGGACTAGAAGAGATCCAGTACTTC; CDR3 protein: CASRLGLEEIQYF